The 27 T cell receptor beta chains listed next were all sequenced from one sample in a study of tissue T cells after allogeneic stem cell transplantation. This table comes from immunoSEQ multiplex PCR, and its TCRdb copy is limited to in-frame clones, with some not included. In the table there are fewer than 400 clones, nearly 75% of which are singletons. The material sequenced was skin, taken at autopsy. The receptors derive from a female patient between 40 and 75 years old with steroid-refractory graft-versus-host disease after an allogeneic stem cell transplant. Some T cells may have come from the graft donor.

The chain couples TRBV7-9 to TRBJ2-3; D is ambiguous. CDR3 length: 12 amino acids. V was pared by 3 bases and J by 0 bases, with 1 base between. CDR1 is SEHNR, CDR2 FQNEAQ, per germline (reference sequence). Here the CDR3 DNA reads TGTGCCAGCAGCTTTAGCACAGATACGCAGTATTTT. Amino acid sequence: CASSFSTDTQYF.

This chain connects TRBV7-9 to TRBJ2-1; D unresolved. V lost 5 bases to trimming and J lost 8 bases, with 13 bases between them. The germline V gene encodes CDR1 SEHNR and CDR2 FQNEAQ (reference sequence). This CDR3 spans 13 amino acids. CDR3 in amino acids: CASSPINGDEQFF. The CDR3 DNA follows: TGTGCCAGCAGCCCTATAAATGGTGATGAGCAGTTCTTC.

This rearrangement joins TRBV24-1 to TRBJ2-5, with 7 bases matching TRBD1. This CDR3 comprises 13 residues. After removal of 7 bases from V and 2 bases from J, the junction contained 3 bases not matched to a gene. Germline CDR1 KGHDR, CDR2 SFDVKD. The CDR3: CATREGQQETQYF. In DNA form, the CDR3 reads TGTGCCACCAGAGAGGGACAGCAAGAGACCCAGTACTTC.

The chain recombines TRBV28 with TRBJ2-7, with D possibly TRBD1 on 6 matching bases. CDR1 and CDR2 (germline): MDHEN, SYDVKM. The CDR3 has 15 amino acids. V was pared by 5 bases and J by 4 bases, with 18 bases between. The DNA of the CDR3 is TGTGCCAGCAGTCCGCCAGGGGCCGCCCGTTACGAGCAGTACTTC. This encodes CASSPPGAARYEQYF.

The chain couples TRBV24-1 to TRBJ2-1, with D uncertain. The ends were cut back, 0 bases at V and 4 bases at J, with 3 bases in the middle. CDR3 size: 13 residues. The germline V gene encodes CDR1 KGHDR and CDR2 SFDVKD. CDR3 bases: TGTGCCACCAGTGATTTGTTTTACAATGAGCAGTTCTTC. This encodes CATSDLFYNEQFF.

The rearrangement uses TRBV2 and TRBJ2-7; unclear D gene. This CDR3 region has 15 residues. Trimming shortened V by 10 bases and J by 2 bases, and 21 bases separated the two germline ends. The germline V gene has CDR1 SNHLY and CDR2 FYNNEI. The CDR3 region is CATKGPESGTYEQYF. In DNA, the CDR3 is TGTGCCACCAAAGGTCCAGAGAGTGGAACCTACGAGCAGTACTTC.

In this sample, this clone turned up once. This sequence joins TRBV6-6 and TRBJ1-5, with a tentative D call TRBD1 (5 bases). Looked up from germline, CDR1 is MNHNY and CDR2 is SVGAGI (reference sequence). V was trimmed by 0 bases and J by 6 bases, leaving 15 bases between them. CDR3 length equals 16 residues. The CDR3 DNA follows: TGTGCCAGCAGTTACTCTAGGGGTTCCAACGGTCAGCCCCAGCATTTT. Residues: CASSYSRGSNGQPQHF.

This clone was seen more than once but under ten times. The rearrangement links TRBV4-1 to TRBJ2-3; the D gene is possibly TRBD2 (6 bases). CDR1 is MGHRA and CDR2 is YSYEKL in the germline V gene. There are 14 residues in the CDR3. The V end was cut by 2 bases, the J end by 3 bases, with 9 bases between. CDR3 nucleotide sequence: TGCGCCAGCAGCCAATTTGGGGGGACAGATACGCAGTATTTT. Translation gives CASSQFGGTDTQYF.

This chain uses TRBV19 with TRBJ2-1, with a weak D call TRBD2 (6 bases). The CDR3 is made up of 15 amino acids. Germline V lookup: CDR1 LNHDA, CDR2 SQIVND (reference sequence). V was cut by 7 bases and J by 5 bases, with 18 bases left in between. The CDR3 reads CASMGLASEDNEQFF. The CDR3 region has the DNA TGTGCCAGTATGGGGCTAGCGTCAGAAGACAATGAGCAGTTCTTC.

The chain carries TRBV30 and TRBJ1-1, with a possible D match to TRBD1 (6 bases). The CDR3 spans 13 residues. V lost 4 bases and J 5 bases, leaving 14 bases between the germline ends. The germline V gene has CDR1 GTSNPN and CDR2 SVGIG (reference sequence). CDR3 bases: TGTGCCTGGAAGGGGACACGTCGAACTGAAGCTTTCTTT. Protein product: CAWKGTRRTEAFF.

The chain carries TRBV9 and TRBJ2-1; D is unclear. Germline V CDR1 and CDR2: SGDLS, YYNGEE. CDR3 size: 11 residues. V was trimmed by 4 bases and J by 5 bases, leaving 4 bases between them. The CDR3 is CASSLDNEQFF. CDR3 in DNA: TGTGCCAGCAGCTTGGACAATGAGCAGTTCTTC.

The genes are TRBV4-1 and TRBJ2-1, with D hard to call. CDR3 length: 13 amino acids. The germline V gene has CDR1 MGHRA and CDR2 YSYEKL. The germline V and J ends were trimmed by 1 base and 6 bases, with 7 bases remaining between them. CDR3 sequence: CASSQGRRNEQFF. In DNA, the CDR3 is TGCGCCAGCAGCCAAGGGCGTCGCAATGAGCAGTTCTTC.

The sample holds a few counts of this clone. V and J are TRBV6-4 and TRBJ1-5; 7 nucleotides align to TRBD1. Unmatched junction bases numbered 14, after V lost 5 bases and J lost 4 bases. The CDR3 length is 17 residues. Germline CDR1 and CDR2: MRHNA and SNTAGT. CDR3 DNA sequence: TGTGCCAGCAGTCGAACCCCGCGACAGGGCATTAATCAGCCCCAGCATTTT. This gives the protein CASSRTPRQGINQPQHF.

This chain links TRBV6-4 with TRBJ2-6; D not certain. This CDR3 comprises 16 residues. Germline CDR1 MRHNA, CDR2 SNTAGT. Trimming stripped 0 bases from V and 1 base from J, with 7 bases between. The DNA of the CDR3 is TGTGCCAGCAGTGACTCGTCAGCGTCTGGGGCCAACGTCCTGACTTTC. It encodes CASSDSSASGANVLTF.

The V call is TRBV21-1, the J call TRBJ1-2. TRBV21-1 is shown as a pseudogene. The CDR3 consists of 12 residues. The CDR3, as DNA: TGTGCCAGCAGCAAAGCGCACTATGGCTACACCTTC. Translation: CASSKAHYGYTF.

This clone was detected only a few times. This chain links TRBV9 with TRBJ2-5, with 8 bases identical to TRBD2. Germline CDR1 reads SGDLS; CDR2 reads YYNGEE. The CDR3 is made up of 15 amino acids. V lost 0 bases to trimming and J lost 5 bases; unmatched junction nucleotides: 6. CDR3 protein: CASSVAIAGLETQYF. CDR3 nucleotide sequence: TGTGCCAGCAGCGTAGCTATAGCGGGGTTGGAGACCCAGTACTTC.

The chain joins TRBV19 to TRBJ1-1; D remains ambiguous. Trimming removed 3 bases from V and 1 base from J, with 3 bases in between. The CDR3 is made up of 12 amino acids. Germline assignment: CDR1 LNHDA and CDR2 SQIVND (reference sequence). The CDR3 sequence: CASSIRNTEAFF. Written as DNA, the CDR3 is TGTGCCAGTAGTATTAGGAACACTGAAGCTTTCTTT.

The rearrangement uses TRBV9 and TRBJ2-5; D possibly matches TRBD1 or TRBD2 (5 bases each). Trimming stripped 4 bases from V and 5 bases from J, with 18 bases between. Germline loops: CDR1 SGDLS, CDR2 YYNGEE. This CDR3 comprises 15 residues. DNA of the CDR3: TGTGCCAGCAGCCCAGACCGGGGCCGGCAGGAGACCCAGTACTTC. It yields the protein CASSPDRGRQETQYF.

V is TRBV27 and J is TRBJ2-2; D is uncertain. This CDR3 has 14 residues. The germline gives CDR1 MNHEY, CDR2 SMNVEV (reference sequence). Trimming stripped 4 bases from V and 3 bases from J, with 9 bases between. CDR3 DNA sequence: TGTGCCAGCAGTTCCCCTCTTCACACCGGGGAGCTGTTTTTT. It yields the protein CASSSPLHTGELFF.

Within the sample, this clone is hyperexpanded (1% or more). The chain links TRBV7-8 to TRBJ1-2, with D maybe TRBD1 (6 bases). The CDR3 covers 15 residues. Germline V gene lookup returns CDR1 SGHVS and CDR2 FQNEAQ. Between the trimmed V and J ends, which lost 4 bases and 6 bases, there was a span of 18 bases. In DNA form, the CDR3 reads TGTGCCAGCAGCTCACGCCGCCGGCAGGGGCATGGCTACACCTTC. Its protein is CASSSRRRQGHGYTF.

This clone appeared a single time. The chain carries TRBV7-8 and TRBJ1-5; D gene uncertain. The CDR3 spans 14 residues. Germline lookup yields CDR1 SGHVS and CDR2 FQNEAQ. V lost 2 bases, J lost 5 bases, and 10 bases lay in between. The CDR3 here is CASSLLESDQPQHF. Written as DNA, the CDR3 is TGTGCCAGCAGCTTATTGGAATCCGATCAGCCCCAGCATTTT.

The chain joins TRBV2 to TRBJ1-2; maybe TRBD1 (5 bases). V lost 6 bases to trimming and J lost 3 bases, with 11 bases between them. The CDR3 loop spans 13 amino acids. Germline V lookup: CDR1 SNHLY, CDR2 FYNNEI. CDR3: CASRQRGDYGYTF. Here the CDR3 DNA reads TGTGCCAGCAGGCAGCGGGGGGACTATGGCTACACCTTC. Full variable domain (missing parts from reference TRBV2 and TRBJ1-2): EPEVTQTPSHQVTQMGQEVILRCVPISNHLYFYWYRQILGQKVEFLVSFYNNEISEKSEIFDDQFSVERPDGSNFTLKIRSTKLEDSAMYFCASRQRGDYGYTFGSGTRLTVV.

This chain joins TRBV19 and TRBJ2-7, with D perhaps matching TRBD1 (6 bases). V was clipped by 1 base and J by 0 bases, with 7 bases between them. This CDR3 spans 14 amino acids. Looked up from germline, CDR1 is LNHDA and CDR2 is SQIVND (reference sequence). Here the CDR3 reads CASSIVGASYEQYF. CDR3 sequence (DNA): TGTGCCAGTAGTATAGTGGGGGCCTCCTACGAGCAGTACTTC.

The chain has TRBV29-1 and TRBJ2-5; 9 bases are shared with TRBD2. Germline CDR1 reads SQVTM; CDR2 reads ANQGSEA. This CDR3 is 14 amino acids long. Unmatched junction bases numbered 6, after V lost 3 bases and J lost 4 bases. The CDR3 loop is CSVDSGLALETQYF. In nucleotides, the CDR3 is TGCAGCGTTGATTCGGGACTAGCCCTAGAGACCCAGTACTTC.

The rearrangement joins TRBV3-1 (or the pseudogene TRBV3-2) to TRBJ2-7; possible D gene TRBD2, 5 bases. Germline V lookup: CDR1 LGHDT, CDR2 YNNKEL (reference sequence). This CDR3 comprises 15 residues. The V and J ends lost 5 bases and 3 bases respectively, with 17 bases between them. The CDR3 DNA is TGTGCCAGCAGCTCGGGCCTCTTCGGGATCTACGAGCAGTACTTC. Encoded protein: CASSSGLFGIYEQYF.

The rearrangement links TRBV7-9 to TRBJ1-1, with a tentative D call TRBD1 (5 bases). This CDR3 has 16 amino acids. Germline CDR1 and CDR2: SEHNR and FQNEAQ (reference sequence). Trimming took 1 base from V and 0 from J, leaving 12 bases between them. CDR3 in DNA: TGTGCCAGCAGCTTAGGTCAGGGAGCGATGAACACTGAAGCTTTCTTT. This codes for CASSLGQGAMNTEAFF.

The CDR3 spells CASSWGLGPGRDTQYF. DNA of the CDR3: TGTGCCAGCAGTTGGGGCCTAGGACCGGGGAGGGATACGCAGTATTTT. The rearrangement links TRBV27 to TRBJ2-3, with a possible D match to TRBD2 (6 bases). With 4 bases removed from V and 6 bases from J, the gap between germline ends came to 20 bases. The CDR3 extends over 16 amino acids. Looked up from germline, CDR1 is MNHEY and CDR2 is SMNVEV (reference sequence).